This T cell receptor (beta chain) comes out of a study of response to subunit inactivated influenza vaccine. Germline assignment: CDR1 ENHRY and CDR2 SYGVKD. Trimming removed 10 bases at V and 3 bases at J, with 11 bases between. This CDR3 has 12 residues. General observations from the study: Each seasonal influenza vaccination recruits few new T cells, the authors suggested.

MiXCR, applied by TCRdb to the RT-PCR reads, yields one record per CDR3 protein. The sample includes 650,000 or so distinct CDR3 sequences, 13% to 15% of them seen just once. Regarding this clonotype: As yet, its antigen is unknown.

The chain combines TRBV10-3 with TRBJ2-3; tentatively, D is TRBD1 (6 bases). The sample was PBMCs from blood, taken around 14 days before vaccination. The receptor comes from a man aged 45-65 years who received an inactivated influenza vaccine. CDR3 loop: CATGVWTDTQYF. CDR3 nucleotide sequence: TGTGCCACAGGGGTTTGGACAGATACGCAGTATTTT.